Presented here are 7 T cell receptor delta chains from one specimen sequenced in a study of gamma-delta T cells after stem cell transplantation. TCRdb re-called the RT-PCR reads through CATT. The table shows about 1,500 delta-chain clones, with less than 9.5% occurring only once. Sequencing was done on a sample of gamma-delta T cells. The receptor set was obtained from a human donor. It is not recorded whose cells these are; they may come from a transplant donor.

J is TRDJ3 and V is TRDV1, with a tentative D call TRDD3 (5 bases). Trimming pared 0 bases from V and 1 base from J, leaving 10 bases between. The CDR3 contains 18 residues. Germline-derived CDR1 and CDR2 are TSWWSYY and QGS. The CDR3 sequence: CALGELGGLSWDTRQMFF. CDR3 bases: TGTGCTCTTGGGGAACTGGGGGGCCTATCCTGGGACACCCGACAGATGTTTTTC.

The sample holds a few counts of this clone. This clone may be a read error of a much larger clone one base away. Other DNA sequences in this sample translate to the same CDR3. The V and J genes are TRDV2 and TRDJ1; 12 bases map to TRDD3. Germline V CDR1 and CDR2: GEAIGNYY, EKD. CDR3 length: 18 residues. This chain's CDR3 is CACDTVLGDTRGTDKLIF. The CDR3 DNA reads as TGTGCCTGTGACACCGTTCTGGGGGATACGCGGGGCACCGATAAACTTATCTTT.

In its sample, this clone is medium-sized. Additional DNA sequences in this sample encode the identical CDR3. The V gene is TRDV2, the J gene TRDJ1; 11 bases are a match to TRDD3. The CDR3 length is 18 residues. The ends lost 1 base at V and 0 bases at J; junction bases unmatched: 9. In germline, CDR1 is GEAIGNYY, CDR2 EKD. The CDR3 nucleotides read TGTGCCTGTGACACTCTCAGTACTGGGGGATATTACACCGATAAACTCATCTTT. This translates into CACDTLSTGGYYTDKLIF.

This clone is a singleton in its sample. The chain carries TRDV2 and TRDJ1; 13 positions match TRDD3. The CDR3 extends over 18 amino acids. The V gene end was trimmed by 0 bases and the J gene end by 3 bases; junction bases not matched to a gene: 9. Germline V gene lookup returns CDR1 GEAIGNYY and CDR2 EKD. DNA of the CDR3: TGTGCCTGTGACACCCTACTGGGGGATACGCTTGAAGCCGATAAACTCATCTTT. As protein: CACDTLLGDTLEADKLIF.

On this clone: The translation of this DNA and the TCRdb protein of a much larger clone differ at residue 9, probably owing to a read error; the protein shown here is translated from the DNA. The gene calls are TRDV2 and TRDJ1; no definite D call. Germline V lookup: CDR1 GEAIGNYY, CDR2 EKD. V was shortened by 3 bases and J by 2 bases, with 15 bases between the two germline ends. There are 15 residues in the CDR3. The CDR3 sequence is CACDPLGPATDKLIF. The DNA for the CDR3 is TGTGCCTGTGACCCCCTCGGACCCGCTACCGATAAACTCATCTTT.

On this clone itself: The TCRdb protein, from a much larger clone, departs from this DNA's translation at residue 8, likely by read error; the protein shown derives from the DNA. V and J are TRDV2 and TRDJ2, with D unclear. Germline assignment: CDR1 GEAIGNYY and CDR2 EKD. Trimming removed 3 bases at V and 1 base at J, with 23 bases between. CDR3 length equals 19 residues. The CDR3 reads CACDPVTGTTGRLTAQLFF. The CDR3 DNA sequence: TGTGCCTGTGACCCCGTCACGGGTACCACCGGGCGTTTGACAGCACAACTCTTCTTT.

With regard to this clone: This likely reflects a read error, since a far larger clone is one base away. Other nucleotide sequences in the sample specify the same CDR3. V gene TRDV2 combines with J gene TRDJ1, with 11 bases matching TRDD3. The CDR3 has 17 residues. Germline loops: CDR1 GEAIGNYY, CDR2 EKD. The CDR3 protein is CACDALGDKGYTDKLIF. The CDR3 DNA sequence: TGTGCCTGTGACGCACTGGGGGATAAGGGGTACACCGACAAACTCATCTTT.